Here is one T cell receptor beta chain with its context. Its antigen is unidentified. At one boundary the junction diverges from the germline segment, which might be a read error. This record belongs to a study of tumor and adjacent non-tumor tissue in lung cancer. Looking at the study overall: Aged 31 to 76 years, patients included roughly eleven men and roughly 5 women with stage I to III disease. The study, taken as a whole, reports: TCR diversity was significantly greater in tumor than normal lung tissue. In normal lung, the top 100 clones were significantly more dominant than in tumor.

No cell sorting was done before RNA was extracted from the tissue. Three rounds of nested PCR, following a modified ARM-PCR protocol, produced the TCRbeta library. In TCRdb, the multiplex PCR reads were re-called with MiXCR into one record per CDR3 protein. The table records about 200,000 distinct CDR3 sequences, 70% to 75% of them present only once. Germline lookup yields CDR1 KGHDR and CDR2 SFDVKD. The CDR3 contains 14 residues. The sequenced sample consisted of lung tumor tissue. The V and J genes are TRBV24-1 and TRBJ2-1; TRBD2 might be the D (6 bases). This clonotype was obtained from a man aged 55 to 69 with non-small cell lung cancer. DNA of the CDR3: TGTGCCACCAGCGGTGGGGGGTCCAACAATGAGCAGTTTTTC. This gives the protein CATSGGGSNNEQFF.